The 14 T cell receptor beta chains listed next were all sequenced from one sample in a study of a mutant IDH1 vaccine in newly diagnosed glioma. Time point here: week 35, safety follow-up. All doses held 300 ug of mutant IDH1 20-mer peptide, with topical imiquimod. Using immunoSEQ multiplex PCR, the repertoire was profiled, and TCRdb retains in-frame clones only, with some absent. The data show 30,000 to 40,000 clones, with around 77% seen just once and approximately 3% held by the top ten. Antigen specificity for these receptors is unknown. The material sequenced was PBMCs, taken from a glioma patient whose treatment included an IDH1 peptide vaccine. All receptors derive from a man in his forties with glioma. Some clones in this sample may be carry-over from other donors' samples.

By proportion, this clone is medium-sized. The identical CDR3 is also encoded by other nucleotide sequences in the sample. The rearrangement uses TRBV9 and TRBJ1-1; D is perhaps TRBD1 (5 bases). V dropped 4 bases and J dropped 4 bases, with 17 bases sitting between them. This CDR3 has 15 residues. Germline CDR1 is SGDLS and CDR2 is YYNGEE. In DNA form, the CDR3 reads TGTGCCAGCAGCTCCAGCGGGGGATGGGGCACTGAAGCTTTCTTT. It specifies CASSSSGGWGTEAFF.

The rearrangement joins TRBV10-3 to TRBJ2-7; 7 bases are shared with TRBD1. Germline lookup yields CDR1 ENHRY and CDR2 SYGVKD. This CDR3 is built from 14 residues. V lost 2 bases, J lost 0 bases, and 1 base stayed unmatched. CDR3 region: CAISEPGGSYEQYF. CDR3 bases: TGTGCCATCAGTGAGCCAGGGGGCTCCTACGAGCAGTACTTC.

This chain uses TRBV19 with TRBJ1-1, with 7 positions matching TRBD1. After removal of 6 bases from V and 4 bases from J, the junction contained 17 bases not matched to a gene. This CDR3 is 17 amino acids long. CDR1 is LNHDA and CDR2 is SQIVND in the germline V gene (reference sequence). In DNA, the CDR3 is TGTGCCAGTAGGGAAACCAGGGGGGTACAGCGTTTCACTGAAGCTTTCTTT. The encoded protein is CASRETRGVQRFTEAFF.

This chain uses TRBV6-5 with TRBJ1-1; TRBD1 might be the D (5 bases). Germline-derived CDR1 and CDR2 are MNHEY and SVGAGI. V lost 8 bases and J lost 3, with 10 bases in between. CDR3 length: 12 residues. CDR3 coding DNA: TGTGCCAGCGCCCAGGGAGACACTGAAGCTTTCTTT. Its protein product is CASAQGDTEAFF.

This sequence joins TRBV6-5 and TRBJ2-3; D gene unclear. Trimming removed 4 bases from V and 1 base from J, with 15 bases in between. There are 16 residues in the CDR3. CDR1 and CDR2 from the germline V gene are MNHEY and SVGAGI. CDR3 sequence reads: CASSFSRIRGTDTQYF. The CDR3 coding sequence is TGTGCCAGCAGTTTTTCACGGATCCGGGGCACAGATACGCAGTATTTT.

This CDR3 is CASSDSGTEAFF. CDR3 coding DNA: TGCGCCAGCAGCGACAGCGGCACTGAAGCTTTCTTT. The chain couples TRBV5-1 to TRBJ1-1, with D perhaps TRBD1 (5 bases). Germline lookup yields CDR1 SGHRS and CDR2 YFSETQ. The germline V and J ends were trimmed by 4 bases and 4 bases, with 8 bases remaining between them. The CDR3 has 12 residues.

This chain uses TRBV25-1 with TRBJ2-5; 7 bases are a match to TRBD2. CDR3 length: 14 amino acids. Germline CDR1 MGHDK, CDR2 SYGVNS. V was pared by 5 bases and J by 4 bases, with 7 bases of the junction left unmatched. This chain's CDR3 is CASSPLREGETQYF. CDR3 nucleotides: TGTGCCAGCAGTCCGCTCAGGGAGGGAGAGACCCAGTACTTC.

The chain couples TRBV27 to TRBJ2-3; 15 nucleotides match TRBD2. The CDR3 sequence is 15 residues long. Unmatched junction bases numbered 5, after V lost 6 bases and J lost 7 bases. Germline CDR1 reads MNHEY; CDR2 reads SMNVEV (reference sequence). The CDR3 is CASSLGTSGGNTQYF. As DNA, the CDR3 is TGTGCCAGCAGCCTCGGGACTAGCGGGGGGAATACGCAGTATTTT.

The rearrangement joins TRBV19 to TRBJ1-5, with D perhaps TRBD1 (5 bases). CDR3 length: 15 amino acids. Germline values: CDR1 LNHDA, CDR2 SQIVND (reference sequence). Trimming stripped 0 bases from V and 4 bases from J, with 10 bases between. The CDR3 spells CASSIDLGGNQPQHF. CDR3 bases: TGTGCCAGTAGTATAGATCTCGGGGGTAATCAGCCCCAGCATTTT.

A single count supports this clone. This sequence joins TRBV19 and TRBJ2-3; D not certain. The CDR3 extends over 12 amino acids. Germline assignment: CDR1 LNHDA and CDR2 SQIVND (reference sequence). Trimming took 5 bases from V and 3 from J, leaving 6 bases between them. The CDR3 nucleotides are TGTGCCAGTAGTCCTCAGACAGATACGCAGTATTTT. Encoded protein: CASSPQTDTQYF.

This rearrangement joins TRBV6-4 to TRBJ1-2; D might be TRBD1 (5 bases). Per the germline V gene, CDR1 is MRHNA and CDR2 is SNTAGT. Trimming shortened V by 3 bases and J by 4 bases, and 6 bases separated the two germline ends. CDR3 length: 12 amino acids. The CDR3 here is CASSEDSYGYTF. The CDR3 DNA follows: TGTGCCAGCAGTGAAGACAGCTATGGCTACACCTTC.

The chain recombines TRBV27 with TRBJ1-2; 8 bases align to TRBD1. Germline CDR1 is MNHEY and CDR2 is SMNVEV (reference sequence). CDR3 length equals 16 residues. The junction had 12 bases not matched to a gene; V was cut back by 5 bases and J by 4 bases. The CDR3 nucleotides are TGTGCCAGCAGTGCGATCCCCCCCGACAGGGGCTATGGCTACACCTTC. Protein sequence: CASSAIPPDRGYGYTF.

The CDR3: CASSQGQGIMNTEAFF. In DNA, the CDR3 is TGCGCCAGCAGCCAAGGACAAGGAATCATGAACACTGAAGCTTTCTTT. J is TRBJ1-1 and V is TRBV4-1, with D unclear. The germline V and J ends were trimmed by 1 base and 0 bases, with 12 bases remaining between them. This CDR3 is 16 amino acids long. Germline V gene lookup returns CDR1 MGHRA and CDR2 YSYEKL.

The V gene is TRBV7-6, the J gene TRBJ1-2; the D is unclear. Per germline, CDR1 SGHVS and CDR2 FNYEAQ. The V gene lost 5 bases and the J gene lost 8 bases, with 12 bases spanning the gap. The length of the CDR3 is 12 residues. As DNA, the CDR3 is TGTGCCAGCAGCCCCAACTGGGCGGGCTACACCTTC. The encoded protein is CASSPNWAGYTF.